The rows below give T cell receptor beta chains drawn from one sample of a study of cytomegalovirus exposure and HLA in healthy donors. Using immunoSEQ multiplex PCR, the repertoire was profiled, and TCRdb retains in-frame clones only, with some absent. The sample lists over 50,000 clones; 60% to 80% were seen once. Sequencing input: PBMCs. Receptors originate from a man aged 35 to 55 in good health and CMV-seropositive. CDR3s include the opening cysteine and the closing phenylalanine or tryptophan. The order of the fields is D gene, J gene, V gene, clone size, CDR3 protein. D genes are given only for firm matches. The size entry is marked missing in some rows and otherwise reads once, few, many or a size class.

TRBD2	TRBJ2-1	TRBV9	-	CASSVASGGAMMNEQFF
TRBD2	TRBJ2-1	TRBV5-1	-	CASSPLSTLASTGEQFF
-	TRBJ1-5	TRBV12-5	-	CASGLGLAADQPQHF
TRBD1	TRBJ1-4	TRBV27	many	CASSSGQHNEKLFF
TRBD1	-	TRBV5-1	-	CASSPWPGGDQNWPTYEQYF
-	TRBJ2-7	TRBV6-5	once	CASSYSKTGDSYEQYF
-	TRBJ2-5	TRBV6-5	-	CASSFDLEGTQYF
TRBD1	TRBJ1-5	TRBV2	-	CASSTGQGNQPQHF
TRBD1	TRBJ2-4	TRBV11-3	-	CASSSRKDRDGNIQYF
-	TRBJ2-7	TRBV27	-	CASSLGGPGGYEQYF
-	TRBJ1-1	TRBV28	-	CASIGGSTFF
TRBD1	TRBJ2-3	TRBV7-2	-	CASSLVFQGADTQYF
-	TRBJ2-1	TRBV7-9	few	CASSSGSNPHEQFF
TRBD2	TRBJ2-3	TRBV4-2	few	CASSPLAGGGTDTQYF
TRBD2	TRBJ2-3	TRBV6-1	-	CASSESSGRTDTQYF
-	TRBJ1-2	TRBV18	-	CPHGGGSYGYTF
TRBD1	TRBJ1-5	TRBV10-3	-	CASNQGESNQPQHF
-	TRBJ2-7	TRBV5-6	-	CASRRLATSYEQYF
-	TRBJ1-1	TRBV4-3	once	CASSQGHRNTEAFF
-	TRBJ2-7	TRBV6-4	few	CASSVGLNYEQYF
TRBD1	TRBJ2-1	TRBV6-1	few	CASRRQGKQFF
-	TRBJ2-4	TRBV29-1	-	CSVLGGGKNIQYF
-	TRBJ2-2	TRBV9	-	CASSVAMVTGELFF
-	TRBJ2-7	TRBV19	-	CASSILGDSYEQYF
-	TRBJ2-7	TRBV27	-	CASSTLTADYEQYF
TRBD2	TRBJ2-3	TRBV5-8	-	CASSKGLAGGSTDTQYF
-	TRBJ2-7	TRBV18	-	CFKQKAAYEQYF
-	TRBJ2-2	TRBV15	few	CATSRTANTGELFF
-	TRBJ2-3	TRBV2	-	CASSVSAAGLRTPELDTQYF
-	TRBJ1-1	TRBV5-4	many	CASSSVKMNTEAFF
TRBD2	TRBJ2-3	TRBV11-2	-	CASSLDWASGGADTQYF
-	TRBJ2-5	TRBV4-3	-	CASSQAGAQGGETQYF
-	TRBJ2-7	TRBV6-5	-	CASSYSAGRIYEQYF
-	TRBJ2-7	TRBV10-3	few	CAITPGHLRGEQYF